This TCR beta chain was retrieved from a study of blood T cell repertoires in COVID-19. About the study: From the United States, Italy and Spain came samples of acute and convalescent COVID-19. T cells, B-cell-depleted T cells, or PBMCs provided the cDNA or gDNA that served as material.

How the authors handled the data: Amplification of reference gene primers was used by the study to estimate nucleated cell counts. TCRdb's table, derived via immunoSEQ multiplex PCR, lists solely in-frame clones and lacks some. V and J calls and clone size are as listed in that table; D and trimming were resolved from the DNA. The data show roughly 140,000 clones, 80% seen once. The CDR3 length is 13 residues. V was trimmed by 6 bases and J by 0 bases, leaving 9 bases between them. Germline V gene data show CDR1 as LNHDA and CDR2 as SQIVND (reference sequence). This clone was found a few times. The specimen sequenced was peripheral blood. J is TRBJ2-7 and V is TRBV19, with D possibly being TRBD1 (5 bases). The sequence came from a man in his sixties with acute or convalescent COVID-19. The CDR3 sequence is CASRTGGSYEQYF. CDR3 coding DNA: TGTGCCAGTAGAACAGGCGGCTCCTACGAGCAGTACTTC.